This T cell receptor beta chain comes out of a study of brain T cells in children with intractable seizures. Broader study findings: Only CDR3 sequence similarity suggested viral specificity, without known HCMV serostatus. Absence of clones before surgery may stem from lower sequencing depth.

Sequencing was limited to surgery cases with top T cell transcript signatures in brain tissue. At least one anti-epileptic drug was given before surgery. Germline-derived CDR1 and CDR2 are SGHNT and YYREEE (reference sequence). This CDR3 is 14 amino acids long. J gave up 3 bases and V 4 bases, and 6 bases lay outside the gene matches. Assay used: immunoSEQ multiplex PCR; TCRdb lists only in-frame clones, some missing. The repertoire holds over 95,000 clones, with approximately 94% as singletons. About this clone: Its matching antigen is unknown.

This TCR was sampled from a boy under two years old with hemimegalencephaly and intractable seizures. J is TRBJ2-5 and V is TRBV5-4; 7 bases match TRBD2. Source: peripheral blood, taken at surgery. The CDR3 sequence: CASSLRLAEETQYF. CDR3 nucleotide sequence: TGTGCCAGCAGCCTAAGGCTAGCGGAAGAGACCCAGTACTTC.